Listed below are T cell receptor beta chains from one sample, sequenced in a study of T cell clusters in autoimmune cytopenias. TCRdb reanalyzed the multiplex PCR reads and collapses them to one entry per CDR3 protein, without DNA. The sample data list more than 2,500 distinct CDR3 sequences. Sequenced sample: peripheral blood. Receptors were obtained from a human donor with an autoimmune cytopenia or autoimmune hepatitis (not recorded which). Each CDR3 is given with its conserved first and last residue. Fields, in order: V gene, clone size, J gene, CDR3 protein. Not every row has a clone size; where given, it reads once, few, many or a size class.

v_gene: TRBV20-1
abundance: NA
j_gene: TRBJ2-2
CDR3aa: CSAKGLHTGELFF

v_gene: TRBV12-3/TRBV12-4
abundance: medium-sized
j_gene: TRBJ2-3
CDR3aa: CASSREGLAGKSDTQYF

v_gene: TRBV4-3
abundance: NA
j_gene: TRBJ2-7
CDR3aa: CASSQDAVAGGFREQYF

v_gene: TRBV14
abundance: medium-sized
j_gene: TRBJ2-1
CDR3aa: CASSRLGGADYNEQFF

v_gene: TRBV20-1
abundance: NA
j_gene: TRBJ2-3
CDR3aa: CSARDPGEGDTQYF

v_gene: TRBV30
abundance: medium-sized
j_gene: TRBJ2-6
CDR3aa: CAWSERSPTGGNISGANVLTF

v_gene: TRBV4-3
abundance: NA
j_gene: TRBJ1-5
CDR3aa: CASSQGQALGPQHF

v_gene: TRBV12-3/TRBV12-4
abundance: NA
j_gene: TRBJ2-3
CDR3aa: CASRRLAGTYEQFF

v_gene: TRBV27
abundance: NA
j_gene: TRBJ2-1
CDR3aa: CASSFSGTSGYNEQFF

v_gene: TRBV12-3/TRBV12-4
abundance: medium-sized
j_gene: TRBJ2-5
CDR3aa: CASSLGPGRGGGETQYF

v_gene: TRBV6-4
abundance: NA
j_gene: TRBJ2-7
CDR3aa: CATPWVRGQAFYEQYF

v_gene: TRBV6-5
abundance: large
j_gene: TRBJ2-1
CDR3aa: CASNILAGGPNEQFF

v_gene: TRBV6-1
abundance: medium-sized
j_gene: TRBJ2-7
CDR3aa: CASSVVGQGYEQYF

v_gene: TRBV20-1
abundance: medium-sized
j_gene: TRBJ2-1
CDR3aa: CSARGLAIFDEQFF

v_gene: TRBV27
abundance: medium-sized
j_gene: TRBJ2-7
CDR3aa: CASSPTLNSYEQYF

v_gene: TRBV20-1
abundance: medium-sized
j_gene: TRBJ2-3
CDR3aa: CSARDGLRITDTQYF

v_gene: TRBV5-6
abundance: NA
j_gene: TRBJ2-5
CDR3aa: CASITTEDEQYF

v_gene: TRBV5-4
abundance: medium-sized
j_gene: TRBJ2-7
CDR3aa: CASSITSGGYEQYF

v_gene: TRBV7-6
abundance: medium-sized
j_gene: TRBJ2-1
CDR3aa: CASSIGPSSYNEQFF

v_gene: TRBV7-3
abundance: NA
j_gene: TRBJ1-6
CDR3aa: CASSPGVGSPLHF

v_gene: TRBV5-1
abundance: NA
j_gene: TRBJ2-7
CDR3aa: CASSRRTGGYEQYF

v_gene: TRBV30
abundance: medium-sized
j_gene: TRBJ2-7
CDR3aa: CAWSVKTLGGQYF

v_gene: TRBV27
abundance: medium-sized
j_gene: TRBJ2-5
CDR3aa: CASSLGQVQETQYF

v_gene: TRBV6-5
abundance: medium-sized
j_gene: TRBJ2-2
CDR3aa: CASSYEGFTGELFF

v_gene: TRBV6-6
abundance: medium-sized
j_gene: TRBJ2-2
CDR3aa: CASSYFPAGGPSGELFF

v_gene: TRBV4-3
abundance: NA
j_gene: TRBJ2-7
CDR3aa: CASSQDVAGGLLSYEQYF

v_gene: TRBV2
abundance: NA
j_gene: TRBJ2-3
CDR3aa: CASSPRRGTDTQYF

v_gene: TRBV6-2/TRBV6-3
abundance: medium-sized
j_gene: TRBJ2-1
CDR3aa: CASSVGHSEQFF

v_gene: TRBV6-5
abundance: medium-sized
j_gene: TRBJ1-3
CDR3aa: CASSYSPEVGGNTIYF